This is a list of T cell receptor beta chains from one sample in a study of blood T cell repertoires in COVID-19. The repertoire was sequenced with immunoSEQ multiplex PCR; TCRdb's copy has only in-frame clones and lacks some. The table has 90,000 to 100,000 clones, more than 70% seen once. What was sequenced was peripheral blood. Receptor source: a man between 70 and 80 years old with acute or convalescent COVID-19. The conserved cysteine and the conserved F or W are not part of the CDR3 here.

V	CDR3
TRBV28	ASSLGRANYGYT
TRBV6-1	ASSYGDSYQPQH
TRBV27	ASSLRLAGESYEQY
TRBV9	ASSVEDRGLSGYT
TRBV7-3	ASAVGGGEQF
TRBV24-1	ATSDPGTGGFGNQPQH
TRBV6-5	ASSYIRGSYEQY
TRBV19	ASSIGETGNQPQH
TRBV28	ASNSPSRANYGYT
TRBV21-1	ASRGRGQREQY
TRBV5-5	ASSSTDRGRGEKLF
TRBV13	ASSLESRMASGRSYEQY
TRBV11-3	ASSLARTSGSLLGTDTQY
TRBV30	AWSVAVDTQY
TRBV29-1	SVDRQGAGEAF
TRBV10-3	AIRPGQGGDNEQF
TRBV9	ASSVESVGGLQY
TRBV19	ASSIDGSSYNEQF
TRBV5-8	ASSPGRGLGVRNQPQH
TRBV27	ASSRSGPDTQY
TRBV11-3	ASSSTTQETQY
TRBV25-1	ASSEYHPAGVETQY
TRBV11-2	ASSLQGMVYEQY
TRBV7-2	ASSFRQVNTEAF
TRBV9	ASSVGGTTYEQY
TRBV30	AWSSPYSGSGTGELF
TRBV28	ASSPSMGKGQPQH
TRBV28	VSGRHSYEQY
TRBV2	ASSTYLAQY
TRBV6-5	ASSPIDRNTEAF
TRBV13	ASSPTNYGYT
TRBV4-1	ASSQDRSEKLF
TRBV19	ASSLAGGPNEQY
TRBV28	ASIGTGWEQY
TRBV9	ASSVGQADQPQH
TRBV18	ASSPPPGENYGYT
TRBV5-4	ASRPGVWDEQY
TRBV10-1	ASSAGSSGNTIY
TRBV6-5	ASSYGGQGNTIY
TRBV6-5	ASSYRIQGDTEAF
TRBV4-3	ASSQGRFQETQY
TRBV5-1	ASSNPSGSVYEQY
TRBV27	ASSLRTSGSQF
TRBV19	ASSTIQKVSTEAF
TRBV28	ASSLSGVPSPPDEQY
TRBV6-5	ASSYRSGQGNEKLF
TRBV29-1	SEASAYNEQF
TRBV14	ASSQDLDRAYEQY
TRBV19	ASSGGAGELF
TRBV10-3	AISGTQAGSPLH
TRBV27	ASSSYSEQY
TRBV11-3	ASSSGTSGEIAKNIQY
TRBV27	ASSPGANRGNEQY
TRBV6-6	ASSRPGRGGDTEAF